The 24 T cell receptor beta chains below come from one sample, sequenced in a study of T-cell reconstitution after alpha-beta-depleted transplantation in children. Preparation of the TCRbeta library involved a method that used unique molecular identifiers. TCRdb reanalysed the PCR reads using MiXCR and keeps one entry per CDR3 protein. The repertoire holds over 450,000 distinct CDR3 sequences, with 10% to 13% as singletons. This specimen consisted of PBMCs, obtained before TCRalphabeta/CD19-depleted stem cell transplant. The receptor source for this set is a child aged 2-9 years with inherited bone marrow failure, due to receive a stem cell transplant.

In the case of this clonotype: This may be a read error, as it is one base from a much larger clone. This chain uses TRBV20-1 with TRBJ2-7, with D tentatively TRBD2 (5 bases). The germline CDR1 and CDR2 sequences are DFQATT and SNEGSKA (reference sequence). Trimming left V 5 bases short and J 2 bases short, with 16 bases between. There are 14 residues in the CDR3. CDR3 coding DNA: TGCAGTGCTCCTTTGGAGGTTGAGGCCTACGAGCAGTACTTC. This encodes CSAPLEVEAYEQYF.

This clonotype was counted at least ten times. J is TRBJ2-7 and V is TRBV20-1; D might be TRBD2 (6 bases). Per the germline V gene, CDR1 is DFQATT and CDR2 is SNEGSKA (reference sequence). V lost 1 base and J lost 6, with 19 bases in between. This CDR3 is 15 amino acids long. The CDR3 loop reads CSARAFRRRRGEQYF. As DNA, the CDR3 is TGCAGTGCTAGAGCCTTCCGGCGCCGGAGGGGCGAGCAGTACTTC.

This clonotype has more than one count but fewer than ten. V and J are TRBV19 and TRBJ2-3, with a tentative D call TRBD1 (5 bases). The V end lost 4 bases, the J end lost 6 bases, and 17 bases lay between the germline ends. The CDR3 length is 15 residues. Per germline, CDR1 LNHDA and CDR2 SQIVND (reference sequence). In DNA form, the CDR3 reads TGTGCCAGTAGTACGGACATTCTCCCCACGGATACGCAGTATTTT. As protein: CASSTDILPTDTQYF. Together with reference TRBV19 and TRBJ2-3, the CDR3 gives the full variable domain: DGGITQSPKYLFRKEGQNVTLSCEQNLNHDAMYWYRQDPGQGLRLIYYSQIVNDFQKGDIAEGYSVSREKKESFPLTVTSAQKNPTAFYLCASSTDILPTDTQYFGPGTRLTVL.

This clonotype was detected many times. This chain joins TRBV29-1 and TRBJ2-4; the D is unclear. There are 13 residues in the CDR3. The germline V gene encodes CDR1 SQVTM and CDR2 ANQGSEA. The V and J ends lost 4 bases and 0 bases respectively, with 7 bases between them. The CDR3 region is CSVVTLAKNIQYF. The CDR3 coding sequence is TGCAGCGTTGTCACCCTAGCCAAAAACATTCAGTACTTC.

In its sample, this clonotype was seen a few times. The chain couples TRBV11-3 to TRBJ2-1; the match to TRBD2 covers 7 bases. Looked up from germline, CDR1 is SGHNT and CDR2 is YENEEA. The CDR3 is made up of 12 amino acids. V was clipped by 4 bases and J by 11 bases; unmatched bases: 5. CDR3 coding DNA: TGTGCCAGCAGCTCCAGCGGGGTTCAGCAGTTCTTC. It codes for CASSSSGVQQFF.

The rearrangement uses TRBV7-9 and TRBJ2-7; possible D gene TRBD2, 6 bases. Germline values: CDR1 SEHNR, CDR2 FQNEAQ (reference sequence). The germline V and J ends were trimmed by 1 base and 2 bases, with 12 bases remaining between them. The CDR3 is 15 amino acids. This CDR3 reads CASSLGGVSPYEQYF. CDR3 DNA sequence: TGTGCCAGCAGCTTAGGGGGGGTATCCCCCTACGAGCAGTACTTC.

This clonotype was detected many times. DNA for the CDR3: TGCGCCAGCAGCTTGGAAGCACTCACCGGGGAGCTGTTTTTT. Residues: CASSLEALTGELFF. This chain joins TRBV5-1 and TRBJ2-2; D is undetermined. The V and J ends lost 0 bases and 4 bases respectively, with 7 bases between them. The CDR3 extends over 14 amino acids. The germline CDR1 and CDR2 sequences are SGHRS and YFSETQ.

In its sample, this clonotype was seen many times. This chain uses TRBV5-1 with TRBJ2-7; D might be TRBD2 (5 bases). The CDR3 length is 14 residues. The V and J ends lost 1 base and 2 bases respectively, with 10 bases between them. From germline, CDR1 is SGHRS and CDR2 YFSETQ. The CDR3 spells CASSLSGSAYEQYF. The CDR3 DNA sequence: TGCGCCAGCAGCTTGAGTGGGAGCGCCTACGAGCAGTACTTC.

This clonotype was seen ten or more times. The V call is TRBV27, the J call TRBJ2-7; tentatively, D is TRBD1 or TRBD2 (6 bases each). Germline lookup yields CDR1 MNHEY and CDR2 SMNVEV (reference sequence). The CDR3 runs to 12 residues. Trimming pared 11 bases from V and 2 bases from J, leaving 13 bases between. The CDR3 region is CAAGQGTYEQYF. The DNA for the CDR3 is TGTGCCGCGGGGCAGGGGACCTACGAGCAGTACTTC.

This clonotype appeared many times. The chain is built from TRBV4-1 and TRBJ2-5; perhaps D is TRBD1 or TRBD2 (5 bases each). Trimming removed 5 bases at V and 3 bases at J, with 16 bases between. The CDR3 runs to 15 residues. CDR1 is MGHRA and CDR2 is YSYEKL in the germline V gene. The CDR3, as DNA: TGCGCCAGCAGCTCCGGACCCCGGGACGAAGAGACCCAGTACTTC. Its translation is CASSSGPRDEETQYF.

This clonotype was recorded at least ten times. The rearrangement uses TRBV4-3 and TRBJ2-2; D perhaps matches TRBD2 (6 bases). CDR1 and CDR2 (germline): LGHNA, YSLEER. This CDR3 region has 16 residues. With 0 bases removed from V and 6 bases from J, the gap between germline ends came to 14 bases. CDR3 DNA sequence: TGCGCCAGCAGCCAAGAGGGGGGACGGGTCGCCGGGGAGCTGTTTTTT. Translation: CASSQEGGRVAGELFF.

In its sample, this clonotype was seen a few times. One end of the junction fails to match germline, which may point to a read error. This sequence joins TRBV7-7 and TRBJ2-5, with 10 bases matching TRBD2. Germline V gene sequence: CDR1 SSHAT, CDR2 FNYEAQ (reference sequence). The CDR3 extends over 15 amino acids. CDR3 loop: CASSSAGGAQETQYF. DNA for the CDR3: TGTGCTAGCAGCTCAGCGGGAGGGGCCCAAGAGACCCAGTACTTC.

This clonotype was found once. This sequence joins TRBV6-5 and TRBJ1-1; D remains ambiguous. The V gene lost 1 base and the J gene lost 3 bases, with 9 bases spanning the gap. This CDR3 comprises 14 residues. Germline V gene sequence: CDR1 MNHEY, CDR2 SVGAGI. DNA for the CDR3: TGTGCCAGCAGTTACTGGGCCGGGGACACTGAAGCTTTCTTT. Amino acids: CASSYWAGDTEAFF.

This clonotype has ten or more counts. The rearrangement links TRBV29-1 to TRBJ2-7; tentatively, D is TRBD1 (6 bases). The germline V and J ends were trimmed by 2 bases and 0 bases, with 8 bases remaining between them. Looked up from germline, CDR1 is SQVTM and CDR2 is ANQGSEA. The CDR3 has 13 residues. The CDR3 is CSVENRDSYEQYF. The DNA for the CDR3 is TGCAGCGTTGAAAACAGGGACTCCTACGAGCAGTACTTC.

This clonotype was seen ten or more times. The J gene is TRBJ2-7, the V gene TRBV2; D gene unclear. The CDR3 spans 13 residues. Trimming removed 2 bases at V and 4 bases at J, with 9 bases between. The V gene's germline CDR1 is SNHLY and CDR2 FYNNEI. The DNA for the CDR3 is TGTGCCAGCAGTGAATATGTTGGATACGAGCAGTACTTC. Translated, it gives CASSEYVGYEQYF.

This clonotype was counted at least ten times. The CDR3 nucleotides read TGTGCCAGCAGCTGGACTAGCGGGAGTGGGTACGAGCAGTACTTC. It yields the protein CASSWTSGSGYEQYF. The chain uses TRBV5-4 and TRBJ2-7; 13 nucleotides align to TRBD2. Germline CDR1 SGHNT, CDR2 YYREEE (reference sequence). CDR3 size: 15 residues. With 3 bases clipped from V and 4 bases from J, the junction kept 4 bases outside the gene matches.

The chain combines TRBV12-3 or TRBV12-4 with TRBJ1-2; D gene unclear. V lost 2 bases to trimming and J lost 2 bases, with 6 bases between them. The CDR3 spans 13 residues. The DNA for the CDR3 is TGTGCCAGCAGTTTACACACCAACTATGGCTACACCTTC. Protein: CASSLHTNYGYTF.

This clonotype was seen at least ten times. The V call is TRBV7-9, the J call TRBJ2-1; no definite D call. CDR3 size: 14 residues. Germline V lookup: CDR1 SEHNR, CDR2 FQNEAQ (reference sequence). Trimming removed 10 bases from V and 9 bases from J, with 22 bases in between. CDR3 in amino acids: CATTGPLLWGEQFF. CDR3 nucleotides: TGTGCCACCACCGGACCCCTCTTATGGGGTGAGCAGTTCTTC.

This clonotype showed up many times. V usage is TRBV9 and J usage is TRBJ2-5, with 8 bases lining up with TRBD2. Germline V gene data show CDR1 as SGDLS and CDR2 as YYNGEE. Trimming removed 5 bases from V and 6 bases from J; junction bases left unmatched: 15. The CDR3 sequence is 16 residues long. The CDR3 reads CASRDLHREGEKTQYF. CDR3 coding DNA: TGTGCCAGCAGAGACCTCCATCGGGAGGGCGAAAAGACCCAGTACTTC. Filled out from reference TRBV9 and TRBJ2-5, the complete variable domain reads DSGVTQTPKHLITATGQRVTLRCSPRSGDLSVYWYQQSLDQGLQFLIQYYNGEERAKGNILERFSAQQFPDLHSELNLSSLELGDSALYFCASRDLHREGEKTQYFGPGTRLLVL.

Points on this clonotype: Since a much larger clone is just one base distant, this may be a read error. The chain links TRBV20-1 to TRBJ2-1, with 12 bases matching TRBD2. Unmatched junction bases numbered 8, after V lost 1 base and J lost 7 bases. The CDR3 is 16 amino acids. CDR1 and CDR2 (germline): DFQATT, SNEGSKA (reference sequence). In DNA form, the CDR3 reads TGCAGTGCTAGAGCTGCTCTAGCGGGAGGGGGGAATGAGCAGTTCTTC. Translating gives CSARAALAGGGNEQFF.

This clonotype was picked up many times. The V call is TRBV29-1, the J call TRBJ2-1; TRBD2 agrees at 14 bases. With 6 bases clipped from V and 8 bases from J, the junction kept 6 bases outside the gene matches. The CDR3 is 14 amino acids. CDR1 SQVTM and CDR2 ANQGSEA come from the germline V gene. The CDR3 protein is CSVTGLAGGHEQFF. In nucleotides, the CDR3 is TGCAGCGTGACAGGACTAGCGGGAGGCCATGAGCAGTTCTTC.

This clonotype was seen ten or more times. The chain has TRBV4-1 and TRBJ1-2; 7 bases match TRBD1. This CDR3 spans 14 amino acids. After removal of 4 bases from V and 4 bases from J, the junction contained 6 bases not matched to a gene. The germline CDR1 and CDR2 sequences are MGHRA and YSYEKL. The CDR3 DNA follows: TGCGCCAGCAGCCGCGACAGGGAAGGCTATGGCTACACCTTC. Encoded protein: CASSRDREGYGYTF.

Points on this clonotype: A much larger clone differs from this one at a single base, so this may be a read error. The V gene is TRBV4-3, the J gene TRBJ2-1; the D gene is possibly TRBD2 (5 bases). Germline CDR1 reads LGHNA; CDR2 reads YSLEER. This CDR3 has 12 residues. This CDR3 reads CASSGVGDDQFF. DNA for the CDR3: TGCGCCAGCAGCGGTGTCGGGGATGACCAGTTCTTC.

This chain uses TRBV28 with TRBJ1-2; D ambiguous. The CDR3 is 13 amino acids. Trimming took off 1 base at V and 5 bases at J, with 8 bases between the two ends. Germline lookup yields CDR1 MDHEN and CDR2 SYDVKM. The CDR3 is CASSLFTDYGYTF. The CDR3 DNA is TGTGCCAGCAGTTTATTTACAGATTATGGCTACACCTTC.